The next 4 T cell receptor beta chains were all read from a single sample in a study of beta chain features in type 1 diabetes. Expressed TCRB transcripts were sequenced because the isolated RNA had all been reverse transcribed beforehand. Assay: immunoSEQ multiplex PCR; the TCRdb copy retains only in-frame clones and omits some. The sample yields about 230,000 clones, 9.6% seen once. The sample consisted of naive CD4+ T cells from blood. These receptors originate from a woman aged 18-35 years in good health.

This clone was picked up a small number of times. For the CDR3, the DNA is TGTGCCAGCAGGCGAGGACAGGGGTCCTACGAGCAGTACTTC. Its protein product is CASRRGQGSYEQYF. V usage is TRBV5-4 and J usage is TRBJ2-7; 9 nucleotides line up with TRBD1. The CDR3 runs 14 residues. Germline values: CDR1 SGHNT, CDR2 YYREEE (reference sequence). J lost 1 base, V lost 5 bases, and 4 bases had no gene match.

DNA for the CDR3: TGTGCCAGCAGCCAAGTTCGAGCTAACTATGGCTACACCTTC. Its translation is CASSQVRANYGYTF. The chain joins TRBV4-2 to TRBJ1-2; D is ambiguous. This CDR3 has 14 amino acids. Germline V gives CDR1 LGHNA, CDR2 YNFKEQ. V was clipped by 1 base and J by 0 bases, with 6 bases between them.

This clone showed up just a few times. This chain links TRBV5-1 with TRBJ2-1; 10 nucleotides align to TRBD2. Germline-derived CDR1 and CDR2 are SGHRS and YFSETQ. The CDR3 totals 18 residues. The trim removed 0 bases at V and 0 bases at J, leaving 6 bases unmatched. CDR3 bases: TGCGCCAGCAGCTTGGTGGTTAGCGGGGGGCTCTCCTACAATGAGCAGTTCTTC. This sequence encodes CASSLVVSGGLSYNEQFF.

The V gene is TRBV11-2, the J gene TRBJ2-1; possibly TRBD2 for D (6 bases). The CDR3 loop spans 14 amino acids. Trimming took off 1 base at V and 9 bases at J, with 13 bases between the two ends. Germline V gene sequence: CDR1 SGHAT, CDR2 FQNNGV. CDR3 sequence: CASSLGVGGVEQFF. CDR3 coding DNA: TGTGCCAGCAGCTTAGGGGTAGGAGGGGTTGAGCAGTTCTTC.